This TCR beta chain was sequenced in a study of blood T cell repertoires in COVID-19. For the study at large: The study drew acute and convalescent COVID-19 samples from the United States, Italy and Spain.

Per the study methods: Scientists estimated how many nucleated cells there were by amplifying reference gene primers. Sequenced by immunoSEQ multiplex PCR; TCRdb stores in-frame clones only, minus some. V and J calls and clone size are those listed in that table; D and trimming were worked out from the DNA. This table holds 400,000 to 550,000 clones, more than 85% found once. This CDR3 contains 15 residues. Germline CDR1 is MGHRA and CDR2 is YSYEKL. V lost 0 bases and J lost 4; bases outside the gene matches: 5. The sequence came from a woman in her 30s with acute or convalescent COVID-19. What was sequenced was peripheral blood. The genes are TRBV4-1 and TRBJ1-2, with TRBD1 matching 7 bases. The CDR3 spells CASSQEYRDSYGYTF. The DNA of the CDR3 is TGCGCCAGCAGCCAAGAGTACCGGGACAGCTATGGCTACACCTTC.